These T cell receptor beta chains were read from a single sample in a study of post-analysis software for immune sequencing data. TCRdb re-derived calls from the PCR reads in MiXCR, one entry per CDR3 protein. This table holds 600,000 to 700,000 distinct CDR3 sequences, more than 50% found once. Sequencing was done on a sample of blood. The receptors stem from a girl aged 2 to 10 with multiple sclerosis. Each CDR3 is given with its conserved first and last residue. D genes are given only for firm matches. Expanded clones get a size class; other rows say once, few or many, or leave the size out.

d_gene	j_gene	v_gene	len	abundance	CDR3aa	CDR3nt
TRBD2	TRBJ2-5	TRBV9	14	.	CASSVGGREETQYF	TGTGCCAGCAGCGTAGGCGGGAGGGAAGAGACCCAGTACTTC
.	TRBJ2-1	TRBV5-1	17	.	CASSSPKDSTGVNEQFF	TGCGCCAGCAGCTCCCCTAAAGATAGTACCGGGGTCAATGAGCAGTTCTTC
.	TRBJ2-7	TRBV12-3/TRBV12-4	14	few	CASSLGTLVYEQYF	TGTGCCAGCAGTTTAGGCACATTAGTCTACGAGCAGTACTTC
TRBD2	TRBJ2-7	TRBV9	16	.	CASSVGEGGTAYEQYF	TGTGCCAGCAGCGTAGGCGAGGGAGGGACCGCCTACGAGCAGTACTTC
TRBD2	TRBJ2-1	TRBV9	19	.	CASSAPRGAAGLDSIEQFF	TGTGCCAGCAGCGCCCCGAGGGGGGCGGCGGGACTAGATTCTATTGAGCAGTTCTTC
.	TRBJ2-7	TRBV7-8	14	few	CASSLRGDSYEQYF	TGTGCCAGCAGCTTACGAGGGGACTCCTACGAGCAGTACTTC
TRBD2	TRBJ2-1	TRBV5-1	17	few	CASSLDGGVSSYNEQFF	TGCGCCAGCAGCTTGGACGGGGGGGTGAGCTCCTACAATGAGCAGTTCTTC
.	TRBJ1-3	TRBV4-2	17	few	CASSHPPGTLSGNTIYF	TGTGCCAGCAGCCATCCCCCCGGGACACTCTCTGGAAACACCATATATTTT
.	TRBJ2-7	TRBV18	14	.	CASSPLGNDGEQYF	TGTGCCAGCTCACCCCTCGGGAACGATGGCGAGCAGTACTTC
.	TRBJ2-1	TRBV3-1	14	.	CASSHGTVHNKQFF	TGTGCCAGCAGCCACGGGACTGTACACAATAAGCAGTTCTTC
.	TRBJ2-4	TRBV20-1	13	.	CSAIVGVAKEQYF	TGCAGTGCTATAGTGGGAGTTGCGAAGGAGCAGTACTTC
.	TRBJ1-4	TRBV20-1	12	few	CSARRSGEKLFF	TGCAGTGCTAGACGCAGCGGTGAAAAACTGTTTTTT
TRBD1	TRBJ1-2	TRBV7-2	15	.	CASSPLGQGLYGYTF	TGTGCCAGCAGCCCGCTAGGACAGGGTTTATATGGCTACACCTTC
.	TRBJ2-5	TRBV5-5	15	.	CASSSKDRAQETQYF	TGTGCCAGCAGCTCAAAAGACAGAGCTCAAGAGACCCAGTACTTC
.	TRBJ1-5	TRBV7-2	16	.	CASSPPSTQGNQPQHF	TGTGCCAGCAGCCCTCCCTCAACCCAGGGCAATCAGCCCCAGCATTTT
TRBD2	TRBJ2-1	TRBV4-1	15	.	CASSQDGAGDNEQFF	TGCGCCAGCAGCCAAGACGGGGCGGGAGACAATGAGCAGTTCTTC
.	TRBJ2-5	TRBV28	17	.	CASSSYPHRDSQETQYF	TGTGCCAGCAGTTCATACCCACATCGGGACTCCCAAGAGACCCAGTACTTC
.	TRBJ2-7	TRBV10-3	15	.	CATVRPGPRLNEQYF	TGTGCCACCGTTCGGCCAGGGCCCCGCCTGAACGAGCAGTACTTC
.	TRBJ2-3	TRBV6-5	15	.	CAGSYGRGSTDTQYF	TGTGCCGGCAGTTACGGTCGGGGGAGCACAGATACGCAGTATTTT
.	TRBJ1-2	TRBV6-1	11	.	CASFRNYGYTF	TGTGCCAGCTTCAGGAACTATGGCTACACCTTC
.	TRBJ2-1	TRBV7-2	18	few	CASSRRGGAGQTYNEQFF	TGTGCCAGCAGCCGTAGGGGTGGGGCGGGCCAGACCTACAATGAGCAGTTCTTC
TRBD1	TRBJ2-7	TRBV5-1	14	few	CASSLRLRQGEQYF	TGCGCCAGCAGCTTGAGGTTGAGACAGGGCGAGCAGTACTTC
.	TRBJ1-1	TRBV6-5	14	.	CASRTLRGTTEAFF	TGTGCCAGCAGAACTCTCAGGGGCACCACTGAAGCTTTCTTT
TRBD2	TRBJ2-5	TRBV20-1	16	.	CSARDNSRGTQETQYF	TGCAGTGCTAGAGATAACTCGCGGGGGACCCAAGAGACCCAGTACTTC
TRBD1	TRBJ2-3	TRBV5-1	15	.	CASSVTGQSTDTQYF	TGCGCCAGCAGCGTCACGGGACAGAGCACAGATACGCAGTATTTT
TRBD1	TRBJ1-6	TRBV11-2	15	.	CASSPRDRAVSPLHF	TGTGCCAGCAGCCCCCGGGACAGGGCTGTTTCACCCCTCCACTTT
TRBD1	TRBJ1-2	TRBV7-9	18	.	CASSSEGTGLSRNYGYTF	TGTGCCAGCAGCTCTGAAGGGACAGGACTCTCTCGAAACTATGGCTACACCTTC
.	TRBJ2-6	TRBV18	17	.	CASSPGRRTSGANVLTF	TGTGCCAGCTCACCAGGGAGACGAACCTCTGGGGCCAACGTCCTGACTTTC
.	TRBJ1-2	TRBV20-1	11	.	CSANTIYGYTF	TGCAGTGCTAACACAATCTATGGCTACACCTTC
TRBD1	TRBJ1-1	TRBV5-1	15	.	CASSGGDRGDTEAFF	TGCGCCAGCAGCGGAGGGGACAGGGGTGATACTGAAGCTTTCTTT
.	TRBJ2-7	TRBV29-1	16	.	CSVVGVLRAASYEQYF	TGCAGCGTTGTAGGTGTGTTGCGGGCTGCCTCCTACGAGCAGTACTTC
.	TRBJ1-2	TRBV12-3/TRBV12-4	12	.	CASSFGQYGYTF	TGTGCCAGCAGTTTTGGGCAGTATGGCTACACCTTC
.	TRBJ1-2	TRBV20-1	14	.	CSAPIRSGMYGYTF	TGCAGTGCGCCCATCCGGAGCGGGATGTATGGCTACACCTTC